This T cell receptor beta chain was recovered during a study of blood T cell repertoires in COVID-19. This CDR3 has 16 amino acids. Per germline, CDR1 LGHDT and CDR2 YNNKEL (reference sequence). V lost 4 bases and J lost 6; bases outside the gene matches: 12. This clone was picked up a small number of times. Individuals aged about 18 to 100 years were recruited from fewer than 25 US areas. Per the original methods: Reference gene primer amplification yielded estimated nucleated cell counts. Clones were read by immunoSEQ multiplex PCR, and TCRdb kept only the in-frame ones, dropping some. The DNA gave D and trimming, while V, J and clone size come from that table. Seen here are approximately 290,000 clones, around 89% observed once, and the top ten hold around 4.5%.

This TCR was recovered from a woman in her late teens or twenties with acute COVID-19. Sample: PBMCs or T cells enriched from blood (not recorded which). J is TRBJ1-5 and V is TRBV3-1 (or the pseudogene TRBV3-2); 7 nucleotides line up with TRBD1. The CDR3 DNA reads TGTGCCAGCAGCCTAGGGGGCGGTGGGGGCGGTCAGCCCCAGCATTTT. This gives the protein CASSLGGGGGGQPQHF.